This note documents a single T cell receptor beta chain sequence. The sample originates from a study of blood T cell repertoires in COVID-19. Study details: Acute-phase and convalescent COVID-19 samples originated in the United States, Italy and Spain. PBMCs, B-cell-depleted T cells, or T cells were the source of the cDNA or gDNA that made up the material.

In the original processing: Reference gene primer amplification gave estimated nucleated cell counts. The repertoire was sequenced with immunoSEQ multiplex PCR; TCRdb's copy has only in-frame clones and lacks some. The V and J calls and clone size are taken from that table; D and trimming were inferred from the DNA. The table shows approximately 230,000 clones, with around 84% occurring only once. Germline V CDR1 and CDR2: MDHEN, SYDVKM. The CDR3 is made up of 18 amino acids. Germline trimming cut 6 bases from V and 4 bases from J; bases unmatched to any gene: 13. The sequencing sample was made of peripheral blood. The genes are TRBV28 and TRBJ2-6, with 9 bases identical to TRBD1. The clonotype comes from a man in his thirties or forties with active or convalescent COVID-19. The CDR3 loop is CASSPTGTGFIGANVLTF. CDR3 DNA: TGTGCCAGCAGCCCTACCGGGACAGGGTTCATAGGGGCCAACGTCCTGACTTTC.